These 20 T cell receptor beta chains were sequenced from one sample in a study of tumor-infiltrating lymphocytes in primary liver carcinoma. TCR beta cDNA came from approximately 0.55 ug total RNA, primed with a constant-region primer. Three nested multiplex PCR rounds of slightly modified ARM-PCR generated TCR beta libraries. The first two PCR rounds, around 11 cycles each, used TRBV1-TRBV30 forward primers and a C-beta reverse primer. TCRdb reprocessed the multiplex PCR reads via MiXCR and lists one record per CDR3 protein. The profile shows 320,000 or so distinct CDR3 sequences, about 62% of them singletons. Germline DNA was also extracted, while the blood RNA originated from unsorted whole blood. Sequenced: peripheral blood. These receptors were taken from a man in his forties or fifties with primary liver carcinoma and hepatitis B virus infection.

The chain joins TRBV30 to TRBJ1-3; 7 nucleotides align to TRBD1. This CDR3 is 18 amino acids long. V shed 4 bases, J shed 0 bases, and the junction held 15 bases outside the gene matches. From germline, CDR1 is GTSNPN and CDR2 SVGIG (reference sequence). This CDR3 reads CAWNRSYRGPSSGNTIYF. The CDR3 coding sequence is TGTGCCTGGAATCGCTCCTACAGGGGACCGAGCTCTGGAAACACCATATATTTT.

Remarks on this clonotype: This sequence may be a read error, since a much larger clone differs from it by one base. This chain joins TRBV6-6 and TRBJ2-2; 9 nucleotides line up with TRBD1. From germline, CDR1 is MNHNY and CDR2 SVGAGI (reference sequence). CDR3 size: 14 residues. Trimming removed 7 bases from V and 7 bases from J; junction bases left unmatched: 7. CDR3 in amino acids: CASMGQGGIGELFF. DNA of the CDR3: TGTGCCAGCATGGGACAGGGCGGCATCGGGGAGCTGTTTTTT.

As regards this clonotype: A junction end diverges from the germline sequence, so it may reflect a read error. This chain links TRBV7-9 with TRBJ2-7; possibly TRBD2 for D (6 bases). Germline V lookup: CDR1 SEHNR, CDR2 FQNEAQ (reference sequence). The CDR3 has 14 residues. The CDR3 DNA is TGTGCCAGTAGCTTGCGGGACGGGGGTCACGAGCAGTACTTC. Translating gives CASSLRDGGHEQYF.

A remark on this clonotype: At one end the junction does not follow the germline gene, possibly because of a read error. The chain joins TRBV11-2 to TRBJ2-1; possible D gene TRBD2, 6 bases. The germline V gene has CDR1 SGHAT and CDR2 FQNNGV. This CDR3 has 14 residues. The CDR3 coding sequence is TGTGGCAGCAGCAATATTGCGGGGTATACTGAGCAGTTCTTC. Its protein is CGSSNIAGYTEQFF.

With respect to this clonotype: A clone one base away is much larger, so this may be a read error. The chain is built from TRBV4-3 and TRBJ1-3; no firm D call. CDR1 and CDR2 from the germline V gene are LGHNA and YSLEER. V lost 1 base to trimming and J lost 3 bases, with 7 bases between them. CDR3 length: 14 residues. CDR3 in DNA: TGCGCCAGCAGCCAAGGGAGCTTTGGAAACACCATATATTTT. It yields the protein CASSQGSFGNTIYF.

This chain joins TRBV5-1 and TRBJ2-3; 11 bases match TRBD2. Germline V gene sequence: CDR1 SGHRS, CDR2 YFSETQ. Unmatched junction bases numbered 9, after V lost 4 bases and J lost 5 bases. The CDR3 has 16 amino acids. The CDR3 region is CASSQLAGVTIDTQYF. As DNA, the CDR3 is TGCGCCAGCAGCCAACTAGCGGGAGTTACCATAGATACGCAGTATTTT. The whole variable domain, remainder taken from reference TRBV5-1 and TRBJ2-3, is KAGVTQTPRYLIKTRGQQVTLSCSPISGHRSVSWYQQTPGQGLQFLFEYFSETQRNKGNFPGRFSGRQFSNSRSEMNVSTLELGDSALYLCASSQLAGVTIDTQYFGPGTRLTVL.

At least ten counts were recorded for this clonotype. The chain recombines TRBV6-6 with TRBJ2-2; D is unclear. Per the germline V gene, CDR1 is MNHNY and CDR2 is SVGAGI (reference sequence). The CDR3 is made up of 14 amino acids. V dropped 7 bases and J dropped 0 bases, with 9 bases sitting between them. This CDR3 reads CASTQLANTGELFF. The CDR3 DNA sequence: TGTGCCAGCACGCAGTTAGCGAACACCGGGGAGCTGTTTTTT.

With respect to this clonotype: A read error is likely, as this CDR3 ends without the conserved phenylalanine or tryptophan. The rearrangement uses TRBV6-1 and TRBJ1-4; D perhaps matches TRBD1 (6 bases). Germline loops: CDR1 MNHNS, CDR2 SASEGT. This CDR3 spans 13 amino acids. CDR3 region: CANSRTVSEKLFS. The CDR3 region has the DNA TGTGCCAACAGTAGGACAGTTAGTGAAAAACTGTTTTCT.

The V call is TRBV7-9, the J call TRBJ1-4; possible D gene TRBD1, 5 bases. CDR3 length: 15 amino acids. Per the germline V gene, CDR1 is SEHNR and CDR2 is FQNEAQ (reference sequence). Trimming left V 1 base short and J 8 bases short, with 14 bases between. The CDR3 sequence is CASSLEQARKEKLFF. CDR3 DNA: TGTGCCAGCAGCTTAGAACAGGCTCGGAAGGAAAAACTGTTTTTT.

Note on this clonotype: Here the CDR3 omits its conserved ending phenylalanine or tryptophan, so a read error is the likely source. The chain uses TRBV7-8 and TRBJ2-1; 14 bases align to TRBD2. The CDR3 runs 16 residues. CDR1 is SGHVS and CDR2 is FQNEAQ in the germline V gene. With V trimmed by 4 bases and J by 9 bases, 8 bases remained unmatched. The CDR3 reads CASSSARLAGGGEQFL. The CDR3 bases are TGTGCCAGCAGCTCAGCAAGACTAGCGGGAGGGGGTGAGCAGTTCCTC.

The CDR3 here is CASSSRGDSYEQYF. The CDR3 DNA is TGTGCCAGCAGCTCCCGGGGTGACTCCTACGAGCAGTACTTC. V gene TRBV5-6 combines with J gene TRBJ2-7; D might be TRBD2 (5 bases). Trimming pared 3 bases from V and 0 bases from J, leaving 10 bases between. This CDR3 spans 14 amino acids. Germline CDR1 reads SGHDT; CDR2 reads YYEEEE.

This clonotype showed up many times. This rearrangement joins TRBV29-1 to TRBJ2-3; no clear D. The CDR3 loop spans 12 amino acids. Germline values: CDR1 SQVTM, CDR2 ANQGSEA. V lost 1 base and J lost 4, with 6 bases in between. CDR3 in amino acids: CSVEGGADTQYF. For the CDR3, the DNA is TGCAGCGTTGAAGGAGGCGCAGATACGCAGTATTTT.

This clonotype was seen only once. Mismatch with germline at one junction end may stem from a read error. The chain links TRBV11-1 to TRBJ1-6; TRBD1 agrees at 9 bases. CDR1 is SGHAT and CDR2 is FQDESV in the germline V gene (reference sequence). This CDR3 is 19 amino acids long. The CDR3 sequence is CAGSSSASGTGFHNSPLHF. The CDR3 DNA sequence: TGTGCCGGCAGCTCGTCTGCATCCGGGACAGGGTTCCATAATTCACCCCTCCACTTT. Full variable domain (outside the CDR3, taken from reference TRBV11-1 and TRBJ1-6): EAEVAQSPRYKITEKSQAVAFWCDPISGHATLYWYRQILGQGPELLVQFQDESVVDDSQLPKDRFSAERLKGVDSTLKIQPAELGDSAMYLCAGSSSASGTGFHNSPLHFGNGTRLTVT.

On this clonotype: A much more abundant neighbour one base away suggests this may be a read error. The chain couples TRBV29-1 to TRBJ2-1; a possible D gene is TRBD2 (5 bases). The CDR3 totals 13 residues. Germline CDR1 SQVTM, CDR2 ANQGSEA. Between the trimmed V and J ends, which lost 1 base and 7 bases, there was a span of 11 bases. CDR3 protein: CSVEVGVVNEQFF. CDR3 nucleotide sequence: TGCAGCGTTGAAGTGGGAGTCGTTAATGAGCAGTTCTTC.

This clonotype was detected once. This chain links TRBV11-2 with TRBJ2-5; D possibly corresponds to TRBD1 (6 bases). Germline loops: CDR1 SGHAT, CDR2 FQNNGV. Trimming stripped 2 bases from V and 1 base from J, with 11 bases between. The CDR3 sequence is 15 residues long. The CDR3 protein is CASSLSTGSQETQYF. The CDR3 DNA sequence: TGTGCCAGCAGCTTATCAACAGGGAGCCAAGAGACCCAGTACTTC.

This chain uses TRBV12-5 with TRBJ1-2; D uncertain. V lost 0 bases, J lost 5 bases, and 7 bases lay in between. The CDR3 covers 13 residues. The germline gives CDR1 LGHNT, CDR2 FRNRAP. The CDR3 region is CASGLVLRYGYTF. As DNA, the CDR3 is TGTGCTAGTGGTTTGGTACTACGTTATGGCTACACCTTC.

In the case of this clonotype: Being one base from a much bigger clone, this may be a read error. V is TRBV6-2 or TRBV6-3 and J is TRBJ1-5; D gene ambiguous. The CDR3 runs to 14 residues. The germline V and J ends were trimmed by 7 bases and 4 bases, with 14 bases remaining between them. CDR1 MNHEY and CDR2 SVGEGT come from the germline V gene. For the CDR3, the DNA is TGTGCCAGCAACCGTCAAGGGATAAATCAGCCCCAGCATTTT. Protein product: CASNRQGINQPQHF.

Many counts were recorded for this clonotype. The chain is built from TRBV12-3 or TRBV12-4 and TRBJ1-4, with D perhaps matching TRBD1 (5 bases). The germline V and J ends were trimmed by 4 bases and 7 bases, with 16 bases remaining between them. This CDR3 has 15 amino acids. The CDR3 DNA sequence: TGTGCCAGCAGTTCTCAGGGTATCGAAGGTGAAAAACTGTTTTTT. Its translation: CASSSQGIEGEKLFF.

This clonotype was seen repeatedly, ten times or more. V and J are TRBV12-3 or TRBV12-4 and TRBJ1-5; the match to TRBD1 covers 7 bases. The ends lost 7 bases at V and 7 bases at J; junction bases unmatched: 4. This CDR3 is built from 12 residues. The CDR3 nucleotides read TGTGCCAGCACCACAGGGGACCAGCCCCAGCATTTT. Translation gives CASTTGDQPQHF.

The count of this clonotype is one. One end of the junction does not line up with germline, which may come from a read error. This chain links TRBV12-3 or TRBV12-4 with TRBJ2-5, with TRBD2 matching over 10 bases. This CDR3 has 17 amino acids. The CDR3 DNA reads as TGTGCGAGCAGTTCGTTTCTGGGACTAGCGCGTATGGAGACCCGGTACTTC. Amino acid sequence: CASSSFLGLARMETRYF.